Below, 6 T cell receptor beta chains from the same sample are listed, as sequenced in a study of human T cells and chemical hapten exposure (dated by TCRdb to the early 2020s). The label giving this sample's time point can be read as: pre-sensitization, week 0. According to the study, the label for this sample's treatment or condition signals: therapeutic diphenylcyclopropenone sensitization with weekly scalp DPC. The library relied on RACE. TCRdb records NextSeq 500 as the sequencer. The public reads were run again by TCRdb, first through fastp at Q25 and then through MiXCR, and only productive beta chains were kept. Here each entry gathers all rows of one CDR3 protein and keeps the most common genes and DNA. The sample table holds about 300,000 distinct CDR3 sequences, of which about 5.4% were seen once. The ten largest clones add up to around 8% of the sample. The input for sequencing was whole blood, taken in connection with sensitization to the hapten diphenylcyclopropenone (DPC). The receptor set was obtained from a woman aged 18 to 35 with alopecia areata. Some clones in this sample may be carry-over from other donors' samples.

This clonotype has at least ten counts. This chain's CDR3 is CASSSDTQYF. CDR3 DNA: TGTGCTAGTTCGTCAGATACGCAGTATTTT. The chain is built from TRBV12-5 and TRBJ2-3; D is unclear. This CDR3 has 10 residues. V was shortened by 8 bases and J by 4 bases, with 4 bases between the two germline ends. The germline V gene has CDR1 LGHNT and CDR2 FRNRAP.

This clonotype was seen at least ten times. V is TRBV3-1 and J is TRBJ1-5, with D perhaps TRBD1 (5 bases). Trimming took 4 bases from V and 3 from J, leaving 10 bases between them. This CDR3 is 14 amino acids long. From germline, CDR1 is LGHDT and CDR2 YNNKEL (reference sequence). The CDR3 loop is CASSPGHYNQPQHF. The DNA of the CDR3 is TGTGCCAGCAGCCCCGGACACTACAATCAGCCCCAGCATTTT.

This clonotype came up many times. This sequence joins TRBV4-3 and TRBJ1-2; 7 nucleotides line up with TRBD1. Trimming removed 4 bases from V and 6 bases from J; junction bases left unmatched: 5. The CDR3 length is 13 residues. The germline CDR1 and CDR2 sequences are LGHNA and YSLEER. CDR3 nucleotide sequence: TGCGCCAGCAGCCCAAGACAGGGAGATGGCTACACCTTC. This codes for CASSPRQGDGYTF.

This clonotype has only a few counts. The chain couples TRBV6-1 to TRBJ1-3; 12 bases fit TRBD1. Germline V gene sequence: CDR1 MNHNS, CDR2 SASEGT. The J segment lost 0 bases and the V segment lost 5 bases, leaving 14 bases of the junction unmatched. The CDR3 totals 20 residues. The CDR3 coding sequence is TGTGCCAGCAGTCGATTTACCGGGACAGGGGGCGTCAGCTCTGGAAACACCATATATTTT. It translates to CASSRFTGTGGVSSGNTIYF.

This chain connects TRBV6-5 to TRBJ1-6; 7 nucleotides align to TRBD1. Germline V lookup: CDR1 MNHEY, CDR2 SVGAGI. Trimming at V came to 6 bases and at J to 8 bases, leaving 4 bases not matched to a gene. This CDR3 spans 13 amino acids. For the CDR3, the DNA is TGTGCCAGCAGCCGACAGGGCCATTCACCCCTCCACTTT. Amino acids: CASSRQGHSPLHF.

This clonotype was observed many times. The chain combines TRBV7-2 with TRBJ2-7; D uncertain. This CDR3 has 11 residues. V dropped 6 bases and J dropped 1 base, with 4 bases sitting between them. Germline V gives CDR1 SGHTA, CDR2 FQGNSA. The CDR3 sequence: CASSRSYEQYF. The DNA of the CDR3 is TGTGCCAGCAGTAGATCCTACGAGCAGTACTTC.